This T cell receptor (beta chain) emerged from a study of hypomethylating agent response in myelodysplastic syndrome. Overall study: About five patients were non-responders, while six or seven showed complete response or hematologic improvement.

Method: immunoSEQ multiplex PCR; TCRdb's copy keeps in-frame clones and lacks some. Of approximately 11,000 clones in the sample, 83% are singletons; the top ten hold 3% to 4%. For this clone: Antigen specificity is unknown.

Whole-study findings and limits: Control donors' ages did not match those of MDS patients. After treatment, novel clonotypes emerged more in responders, contracted ones more in non-responders.

V was clipped by 1 base and J by 0 bases, with 9 bases between them. Germline CDR1 reads LNHDA; CDR2 reads SQIVND (reference sequence). This CDR3 region has 16 residues. This chain joins TRBV19 and TRBJ2-2; D is perhaps TRBD2 (5 bases). The sequence derives from a human donor with myelodysplastic syndrome. The sample consisted of bone marrow, taken before or after starting hypomethylating agent treatment for myelodysplastic syndrome (not recorded which). In nucleotides, the CDR3 is TGTGCCAGTAGTATAGGGCCGGGGACGAACACCGGGGAGCTGTTTTTT. Translated, it gives CASSIGPGTNTGELFF.